The 25 T cell receptor beta chains presented below share a single source sample, sequenced in a study of cytomegalovirus exposure and HLA in healthy donors. Primers for the PCR totalled 60 Vbeta and 13 Jbeta. Some clones are missing from TCRdb's copy, which holds only in-frame ones; the method was immunoSEQ multiplex PCR. The sample lists some 170,000 clones; around 80% were seen once. Sequencing was done on a sample of PBMCs. The origin of the receptors is a woman between 25 and 40 years old in good health and CMV-seronegative.

V is TRBV11-2 and J is TRBJ2-1; the D gene is possibly TRBD1 (6 bases). Trimming shortened V by 4 bases and J by 8 bases, and 18 bases separated the two germline ends. The CDR3 runs to 15 residues. CDR1 is SGHAT, CDR2 FQNNGV, per germline. The CDR3 here is CASSSFSGQNYEQFF. CDR3 DNA sequence: TGTGCCAGCAGCTCATTCTCAGGACAGAACTATGAGCAGTTCTTC.

The V call is TRBV2, the J call TRBJ1-2; D may be TRBD1 (6 bases). The germline V and J ends were trimmed by 7 bases and 6 bases, with 15 bases remaining between them. In germline, CDR1 is SNHLY, CDR2 FYNNEI. The length of the CDR3 is 13 residues. CDR3 loop: CASKEQGSHGYTF. The CDR3 DNA reads TGTGCCAGCAAAGAACAGGGAAGTCATGGCTACACCTTC.

V is TRBV4-3 and J is TRBJ2-3; 9 bases match TRBD2. V shed 0 bases, J shed 2 bases, and the junction held 3 bases outside the gene matches. The length of the CDR3 is 16 residues. Germline loops: CDR1 LGHNA, CDR2 YSLEER. CDR3: CASSQDLAGPTDTQYF. The CDR3 region has the DNA TGCGCCAGCAGCCAAGATCTAGCGGGACCCACAGATACGCAGTATTTT.

The V call is TRBV4-1, the J call TRBJ2-1, with TRBD2 identical over 10 bases. CDR3 length: 15 amino acids. Germline V gene sequence: CDR1 MGHRA, CDR2 YSYEKL. The V gene end was trimmed by 8 bases and the J gene end by 0 bases; junction bases not matched to a gene: 4. CDR3 in DNA: TGCGCCAGCGGGCCTAGCGGGAGCTCCTACAATGAGCAGTTCTTC. Protein product: CASGPSGSSYNEQFF.

The chain couples TRBV10-3 to TRBJ2-7; 12 bases agree with TRBD2. This CDR3 region has 16 residues. Germline lookup yields CDR1 ENHRY and CDR2 SYGVKD. Trimming at V came to 3 bases and at J to 4 bases, leaving 7 bases not matched to a gene. CDR3 in amino acids: CAISESTSGSSYEQYF. DNA of the CDR3: TGTGCCATCAGTGAATCGACTAGCGGGAGTTCTTACGAGCAGTACTTC.

The chain links TRBV27 to TRBJ1-1, with 7 bases that match TRBD1. With V trimmed by 8 bases and J by 1 base, 4 bases remained unmatched. Germline V lookup: CDR1 MNHEY, CDR2 SMNVEV (reference sequence). There are 13 residues in the CDR3. For the CDR3, the DNA is TGTGCCAGCGGAGACAGGGAGAACACTGAAGCTTTCTTT. Translation gives CASGDRENTEAFF.

V and J are TRBV5-1 and TRBJ2-7; 8 bases map to TRBD1. After removal of 1 base from V and 2 bases from J, the junction contained 5 bases not matched to a gene. CDR3 length: 15 amino acids. The germline CDR1 and CDR2 sequences are SGHRS and YFSETQ. CDR3 region: CASSLTGGLAYEQYF. DNA for the CDR3: TGCGCCAGCAGCTTGACAGGGGGACTCGCCTACGAGCAGTACTTC.

The J gene is TRBJ2-2, the V gene TRBV7-9; weak D call: TRBD1 (5 bases). The CDR3 length is 11 residues. Per the germline V gene, CDR1 is SEHNR and CDR2 is FQNEAQ (reference sequence). V was pared by 8 bases and J by 6 bases, with 7 bases between. The CDR3 reads CASVGAGELFF. CDR3 DNA: TGTGCCAGCGTAGGGGCCGGGGAGCTGTTTTTT.

The rearrangement uses TRBV15 and TRBJ1-5; 11 bases line up with TRBD1. CDR1 LNHNV and CDR2 YYDKDF come from the germline V gene (reference sequence). J lost 6 bases, V lost 6 bases, and 10 bases had no gene match. The CDR3 spans 16 residues. CDR3 DNA: TGTGCCACCAGTAGCGGACAGGGGGCCTCTGGTCAGCCCCAGCATTTT. Translation gives CATSSGQGASGQPQHF.

The V and J genes are TRBV4-3 and TRBJ2-2; D gene unclear. CDR3 length: 18 amino acids. Trimming shortened V by 0 bases and J by 2 bases, and 16 bases separated the two germline ends. CDR1 and CDR2 (germline): LGHNA, YSLEER. The CDR3 loop reads CASSQEPVETSNTGELFF. The CDR3 DNA is TGCGCCAGCAGCCAAGAGCCGGTCGAGACTTCCAACACCGGGGAGCTGTTTTTT.

This clone has just one count. The V call is TRBV6-5, the J call TRBJ2-2; unclear D gene. CDR1 and CDR2 (germline): MNHEY, SVGAGI. Trimming pared 4 bases from V and 6 bases from J, leaving 9 bases between. This CDR3 region has 13 residues. The CDR3 protein is CASSFISAGELFF. The DNA of the CDR3 is TGTGCCAGCAGTTTTATAAGCGCCGGGGAGCTGTTTTTT.

CDR3 sequence: CASGRGGGSGANVLTF. CDR3 in DNA: TGTGCCAGCGGACGAGGGGGGGGATCAGGGGCCAACGTCCTGACTTTC. V gene TRBV27 combines with J gene TRBJ2-6; a weak D match, TRBD2 (7 bases). V was pared by 8 bases and J by 4 bases, with 18 bases between. Germline CDR1 reads MNHEY; CDR2 reads SMNVEV (reference sequence). This CDR3 is built from 16 residues.

The CDR3 nucleotides read TGTGCCATCAGGCCCGCGGGGAAACGCACAGATACGCAGTATTTT. This translates into CAIRPAGKRTDTQYF. The chain carries TRBV10-3 and TRBJ2-3, with a weak D call TRBD2 (6 bases). The CDR3 is 15 amino acids. Germline V gene lookup returns CDR1 ENHRY and CDR2 SYGVKD. V gave up 6 bases and J gave up 1 base, with 14 bases separating them.

This clone is a singleton in its sample. The chain combines TRBV10-2 with TRBJ2-6; TRBD2 matches 7 bases. CDR1 and CDR2 from the germline V gene are WSHSY and SAAADI. CDR3 length: 18 residues. V lost 4 bases to trimming and J lost 4 bases; unmatched junction nucleotides: 13. CDR3 sequence reads: CASSGGRGLSGGANVLTF. The CDR3 bases are TGCGCCAGCAGTGGCGGAAGGGGACTATCGGGGGGGGCCAACGTCCTGACTTTC.

The chain has TRBV11-3 and TRBJ2-2; perhaps TRBD1 as D (5 bases). CDR1 and CDR2 from the germline V gene are SGHNT and YENEEA. The germline V and J ends were trimmed by 4 bases and 1 base, with 10 bases remaining between them. This CDR3 region has 15 residues. The CDR3 DNA reads TGTGCCAGCAGCTCTCAGGGCCTGAACACCGGGGAGCTGTTTTTT. Amino acid sequence: CASSSQGLNTGELFF.

The J gene is TRBJ2-7, the V gene TRBV2; D possibly corresponds to TRBD2 (5 bases). There are 16 residues in the CDR3. V gave up 3 bases and J gave up 1 base, with 16 bases separating them. Germline V gene lookup returns CDR1 SNHLY and CDR2 FYNNEI. CDR3 region: CASSDNLEAESYEQYF. CDR3 DNA: TGTGCCAGCAGTGACAACCTCGAAGCGGAGTCCTACGAGCAGTACTTC.

The chain is built from TRBV5-1 and TRBJ2-1; 7 bases are a match to TRBD2. CDR3 length equals 13 residues. Germline CDR1 SGHRS, CDR2 YFSETQ. V was pared by 0 bases and J by 8 bases, with 2 bases of the junction left unmatched. The CDR3: CASSLASGYEQFF. Written as DNA, the CDR3 is TGCGCCAGCAGCTTGGCTAGCGGCTATGAGCAGTTCTTC.

This clone was picked up a small number of times. The V gene is TRBV5-4, the J gene TRBJ2-1; 8 bases align to TRBD1. The V gene's germline CDR1 is SGHNT and CDR2 YYREEE (reference sequence). Trimming at V came to 4 bases and at J to 7 bases, leaving 4 bases not matched to a gene. The CDR3 loop spans 13 amino acids. CDR3: CASSHRGLNEQFF. The CDR3 coding sequence is TGTGCCAGCAGCCACAGGGGGTTGAATGAGCAGTTCTTC. The full variable domain, with the rest looked up from reference TRBV5-4 and TRBJ2-1, is ETGVTQSPTHLIKTRGQQVTLRCSSQSGHNTVSWYQQALGQGPQFIFQYYREEENGRGNFPPRFSGLQFPNYSSELNVNALELDDSALYLCASSHRGLNEQFFGPGTRLTVL.

This clone was detected a few times. The J gene is TRBJ2-3, the V gene TRBV9, with 8 bases lining up with TRBD2. This CDR3 spans 15 amino acids. The germline CDR1 and CDR2 sequences are SGDLS and YYNGEE. J lost 0 bases, V lost 3 bases, and 3 bases had no gene match. CDR3 sequence (DNA): TGTGCCAGCAGCGATCCTAGCGGGAGCACAGATACGCAGTATTTT. Translating it yields CASSDPSGSTDTQYF. Drawing the rest from reference TRBV9 and TRBJ2-3, the complete variable domain is DSGVTQTPKHLITATGQRVTLRCSPRSGDLSVYWYQQSLDQGLQFLIQYYNGEERAKGNILERFSAQQFPDLHSELNLSSLELGDSALYFCASSDPSGSTDTQYFGPGTRLTVL.

The V call is TRBV7-9, the J call TRBJ1-2; 10 positions agree with TRBD1. V lost 5 bases, J lost 8 bases, and 17 bases stayed unmatched. Germline V gives CDR1 SEHNR, CDR2 FQNEAQ (reference sequence). There are 17 residues in the CDR3. CDR3 loop: CASSTSRTGGTAVGYTF. DNA for the CDR3: TGTGCCAGCAGCACCAGCCGGACAGGGGGTACGGCGGTAGGCTACACCTTC.

The chain recombines TRBV7-3 with TRBJ1-1; D ambiguous. The CDR3 has 16 residues. With 6 bases removed from V and 3 bases from J, the gap between germline ends came to 20 bases. The germline gives CDR1 SGHTA, CDR2 FQGTGA. The CDR3 reads CASRRTHMGVHTEAFF. CDR3 sequence (DNA): TGTGCCAGCAGGAGAACCCACATGGGCGTGCACACTGAAGCTTTCTTT. Full variable domain (rest looked up from reference TRBV7-3 and TRBJ1-1): GAGVSQTPSNKVTEKGKYVELRCDPISGHTALYWYRQSLGQGPEFLIYFQGTGAADDSGLPNDRFFAVRPEGSVSTLKIQRTERGDSAVYLCASRRTHMGVHTEAFFGQGTRLTVV.

The gene calls are TRBV29-1 and TRBJ1-1; 7 bases are a match to TRBD1. The ends lost 4 bases at V and 4 bases at J; junction bases unmatched: 6. This CDR3 spans 13 amino acids. The germline V gene has CDR1 SQVTM and CDR2 ANQGSEA. CDR3: CSVVYRGGTEAFF. As DNA, the CDR3 is TGCAGCGTTGTTTACAGGGGTGGCACTGAAGCTTTCTTT. The variable domain in full, completed from reference TRBV29-1 and TRBJ1-1, reads SAVISQKPSRDICQRGTSLTIQCQVDSQVTMMFWYRQQPGQSLTLIATANQGSEATYESGFVIDKFPISRPNLTFSTLTVSNMSPEDSSIYLCSVVYRGGTEAFFGQGTRLTVV.

The chain carries TRBV27 and TRBJ2-1, with 12 nucleotides matching TRBD2. J gave up 6 bases and V 4 bases, and 4 bases lay outside the gene matches. CDR1 and CDR2 (germline): MNHEY, SMNVEV (reference sequence). The CDR3 has 15 residues. Written as DNA, the CDR3 is TGTGCCAGCAGTTGTTGGACTAGCGGGATCAATGAGCAGTTCTTC. Protein product: CASSCWTSGINEQFF.

The chain is built from TRBV7-2 and TRBJ2-6; the match to TRBD2 covers 14 bases. Germline V CDR1 and CDR2: SGHTA, FQGNSA. The CDR3 runs to 19 residues. V lost 5 bases and J lost 0; bases outside the gene matches: 6. The CDR3 loop reads CASSPGLAGVYSGANVLTF. The CDR3, as DNA: TGTGCCAGCAGCCCGGGACTAGCGGGGGTGTACTCTGGGGCCAACGTCCTGACTTTC.

This clone was seen only a few times. V is TRBV5-6 and J is TRBJ1-1, with D hard to call. Looked up from germline, CDR1 is SGHDT and CDR2 is YYEEEE. The CDR3 loop spans 15 amino acids. V lost 0 bases and J lost 0, with 9 bases in between. CDR3 sequence: CASSLEPGLNTEAFF. Here the CDR3 DNA reads TGTGCCAGCAGCTTGGAGCCAGGATTGAACACTGAAGCTTTCTTT.